The 12 T cell receptor beta chains below come from one sample, sequenced in a study of early stage breast cancer tumors. Method: immunoSEQ multiplex PCR; TCRdb's copy keeps in-frame clones and lacks some. There are about 72,000 clones in the sample; approximately 79% occur only once, and 3.5% lies in the top ten. Sequencing was performed on blood. The source of these receptors is a person between 55 and 70 years old with breast cancer.

The DNA of the CDR3 is TGTGCCACCTCCGGGACAGGGGTGAACACTGAAGCTTTCTTT. Translating gives CATSGTGVNTEAFF. V and J are TRBV6-1 and TRBJ1-1; 10 bases match TRBD1. The CDR3 totals 14 residues. CDR1 and CDR2 (germline): MNHNS, SASEGT. After removal of 10 bases from V and 0 bases from J, the junction contained 5 bases not matched to a gene.

This chain joins TRBV4-2 and TRBJ1-1; D unclear. The CDR3 spans 15 residues. Trimming cost V 4 bases and J 8 bases, with 20 bases left between them. CDR1 and CDR2 from the germline V gene are LGHNA and YNFKEQ. The CDR3 here is CASSLHRAPAGEAFF. DNA of the CDR3: TGTGCCAGCAGCCTCCACCGGGCCCCGGCCGGGGAAGCTTTCTTT.

This clone was counted a few times. The chain carries TRBV4-1 and TRBJ1-5; D unresolved. The CDR3 is made up of 14 amino acids. Trimming cost V 0 bases and J 7 bases, with 10 bases left between them. CDR1 and CDR2 from the germline V gene are MGHRA and YSYEKL. The CDR3 DNA is TGCGCCAGCAGCCAAGATCTCATTGTCCAGCCCCAGCATTTT. It encodes CASSQDLIVQPQHF.

The rearrangement uses TRBV4-1 and TRBJ2-7; D is tentatively TRBD1 or TRBD2 (5 bases each). The CDR3 loop spans 16 amino acids. The germline gives CDR1 MGHRA, CDR2 YSYEKL. Trimming took off 2 bases at V and 7 bases at J, with 21 bases between the two ends. CDR3 bases: TGCGCCAGCAGCCAACTACCGGGACCAGCTTGGGGGGAGCAGTACTTC. This sequence encodes CASSQLPGPAWGEQYF.

The genes are TRBV19 and TRBJ1-1; the D gene is possibly TRBD1 (6 bases). The CDR3 is made up of 15 amino acids. Germline V gene sequence: CDR1 LNHDA, CDR2 SQIVND (reference sequence). Between the trimmed V and J ends, which lost 5 bases and 1 base, there was a span of 14 bases. In DNA form, the CDR3 reads TGTGCCAGTAGTCCGGTGGGACAACCGAACACTGAAGCTTTCTTT. This codes for CASSPVGQPNTEAFF.

This chain joins TRBV9 and TRBJ2-5; the D call may be TRBD1 or TRBD2 (5 bases each). From germline, CDR1 is SGDLS and CDR2 YYNGEE. The V gene lost 0 bases and the J gene lost 5 bases, with 11 bases spanning the gap. The CDR3 length is 14 residues. The CDR3 DNA sequence: TGTGCCAGCAGCGTAGGGTGGGGGACGGAGACCCAGTACTTC. Its translation is CASSVGWGTETQYF.

This clone occurred once. This chain links TRBV19 with TRBJ2-5, with a possible D match to TRBD1 (7 bases). CDR1 is LNHDA, CDR2 SQIVND, per germline (reference sequence). CDR3 length: 16 residues. Trimming took 4 bases from V and 2 from J, leaving 17 bases between them. CDR3 loop: CASSNVGRGVQETQYF. CDR3 coding DNA: TGTGCCAGTAGTAATGTCGGCAGGGGGGTTCAAGAGACCCAGTACTTC.

The J gene is TRBJ2-5, the V gene TRBV6-1; TRBD2 matches at 7 bases. V gave up 7 bases and J gave up 5 bases; unmatched junction bases: 10. This CDR3 region has 14 residues. In germline, CDR1 is MNHNS, CDR2 SASEGT. The CDR3 is CASTKGASGETQYF. The CDR3 nucleotides read TGTGCCAGCACCAAAGGGGCTAGCGGCGAGACCCAGTACTTC.

The chain couples TRBV7-9 to TRBJ1-3, with TRBD1 as a possible D gene (6 bases). The germline V gene has CDR1 SEHNR and CDR2 FQNEAQ (reference sequence). CDR3 size: 15 residues. Deletions cut 3 bases from V and 0 bases from J, with 9 bases between. CDR3 amino acids: CASSFYRVSGNTIYF. For the CDR3, the DNA is TGTGCCAGCAGCTTTTACAGGGTCTCTGGAAACACCATATATTTT.

The chain carries TRBV7-9 and TRBJ1-2; D uncertain. The CDR3 loop spans 14 amino acids. Trimming pared 2 bases from V and 7 bases from J, leaving 14 bases between. The germline V gene has CDR1 SEHNR and CDR2 FQNEAQ (reference sequence). CDR3 residues: CASSLPLLDVGYTF. The CDR3 bases are TGTGCCAGCAGCTTACCCCTCTTAGACGTTGGCTACACCTTC. Supplemented by reference TRBV7-9 and TRBJ1-2, the full variable domain reads DTGVSQNPRHKITKRGQNVTFRCDPISEHNRLYWYRQTLGQGPEFLTYFQNEAQLEKSRLLSDRFSAERPKGSFSTLEIQRTEQGDSAMYLCASSLPLLDVGYTFGSGTRLTVV.

The chain combines TRBV2 with TRBJ2-2; 7 nucleotides line up with TRBD2. Per the germline V gene, CDR1 is SNHLY and CDR2 is FYNNEI. V lost 10 bases, J lost 0 bases, and 8 bases stayed unmatched. This CDR3 has 15 residues. CDR3 sequence: CATSGDYPNTGELFF. Written as DNA, the CDR3 is TGTGCCACCTCTGGGGACTATCCGAACACCGGGGAGCTGTTTTTT.

This chain uses TRBV30 with TRBJ1-4; TRBD1 might be the D (6 bases). Trimming removed 2 bases from V and 8 bases from J, with 9 bases in between. The germline CDR1 and CDR2 sequences are GTSNPN and SVGIG (reference sequence). The CDR3 is 12 amino acids. CDR3 amino acids: CAWSLGGEKLFF. CDR3 nucleotides: TGTGCCTGGAGTTTAGGGGGGGAAAAACTGTTTTTT.